A selection of T cell receptor beta chains follows, all from one sample in a study of human T cells and chemical hapten exposure. MiXCR, applied by TCRdb to the RACE reads, yields one record per CDR3 protein. The sample carries about 76,000 distinct CDR3 sequences, approximately 13% recorded once. The material sequenced was whole blood, taken in connection with sensitization to the hapten diphenylcyclopropenone (DPC). The receptors come from a woman aged 50 to 60 with alopecia areata. Some clones in this sample may be carry-over from other donors' samples. CDR3s include the opening cysteine and the closing phenylalanine or tryptophan. The D gene is left open where the match is weak. Clone size is shown for a subset of rows, as once, few, many or a class of expanded clone.

d_gene,j_gene,abundance,v_gene,CDR3nt,CDR3aa
.,TRBJ2-3,.,TRBV11-2,TGTGCCAGCAGCCCCCGAGGAGTCGCGAGTATGACAGATACGCAGTATTTT,CASSPRGVASMTDTQYF
.,TRBJ2-7,few,TRBV7-9,TGTGCCAGCAGCTTGACTAACGAGCAGTACTTC,CASSLTNEQYF
TRBD2,TRBJ2-5,.,TRBV5-1,TGCGCCAGCAGCTTGGAAATAGCGGGAGTCGAGACCCAGTACTTC,CASSLEIAGVETQYF
TRBD1,TRBJ1-2,.,TRBV12-3/TRBV12-4,TGTGCCAGCAGCTCGGGACAGGGCTATGGCTACACCTTC,CASSSGQGYGYTF
.,TRBJ2-7,many,TRBV14,TGTGCCAGCAGCCAAGGGGCTAGAAGGCCCCACTACGAGCAGTACTTC,CASSQGARRPHYEQYF
.,TRBJ2-2,few,TRBV21-1,TGTGCCAGCACAGGGGCCCACACCGGGGAGCTGTTTTTT,CASTGAHTGELFF
.,TRBJ1-5,many,TRBV3-1,TGTGCCAGCAGCCAAGATTTGGTTTCTCAGCCCCAGCATTTT,CASSQDLVSQPQHF
.,TRBJ2-3,few,TRBV7-8,TGTGCCAGCAGCTTAGTAGGGGGGAACACAGATACGCAGTATTTT,CASSLVGGNTDTQYF
TRBD2,TRBJ2-3,many,TRBV6-1,TGTGCCAGCACGGGACTAGCAAAAGTAACAGATACGCAGTATTTT,CASTGLAKVTDTQYF
TRBD2,TRBJ2-1,few,TRBV11-1,TGTGCCAGCAGGAGGGCTAGCGGGAGCGGGTACAATGAGCAGTTCTTC,CASRRASGSGYNEQFF
TRBD2,TRBJ2-1,many,TRBV11-2,TGTGCCAGCAGACCTCCTCCGCGGGAGGGCCGGTTTGATGAGCAGTTCTTC,CASRPPPREGRFDEQFF
.,TRBJ2-3,once,TRBV28,TGTGCCAGCAGTGCCGGAGGCGATACGCAGTATTTT,CASSAGGDTQYF
TRBD2,TRBJ2-7,.,TRBV7-2,TGTGCCAGCAGCTTAGGCCCAGCGGGAGGGCCGCAAGGCGAGCAGTACTTC,CASSLGPAGGPQGEQYF
.,TRBJ1-2,few,TRBV10-3,TGTGCCACCGCAGCAGAGGATCTGGATGGCTACACCTTC,CATAAEDLDGYTF
TRBD1,TRBJ1-5,few,TRBV10-3,TGTGCCATCAGCCCTGACAGGGGGGGCCAGCCCCAGCATTTT,CAISPDRGGQPQHF
TRBD1,TRBJ2-1,few,TRBV11-2,TGTGCCAGCAGCTCCACGACAGGGGACCTTTACAATGAGCAGTTCTTC,CASSSTTGDLYNEQFF
.,TRBJ2-1,many,TRBV7-7,TGTGCCAGCAGCTTAGGAGCTGTTACCTACAATGAGCAGTTCTTC,CASSLGAVTYNEQFF
TRBD1,TRBJ2-1,.,TRBV6-1,TGTGCCAGCGGGGGGCGGACAGGGTTTAATAATGAGCAGTTCTTC,CASGGRTGFNNEQFF
.,TRBJ1-2,few,TRBV7-9,TGTGCCAGCAGCCCCCCCCAGACAGTCACCTATGGCTACACCTTC,CASSPPQTVTYGYTF
.,TRBJ2-7,.,TRBV20-1,TGCAGTGCTAGAGATCCGGGGTTGCAGGGGGGCAACGAGCAGTACTTC,CSARDPGLQGGNEQYF
TRBD1,TRBJ1-5,many,TRBV6-2/TRBV6-3,TGTGCCAGCAGTCGGTCGACAGGGGTTTCGGATCAGCCCCAGCATTTT,CASSRSTGVSDQPQHF
TRBD1,TRBJ2-7,few,TRBV5-4,TGTGCCAGCAGCGTAACAGGGGGAGTCGAGCAGTACTTC,CASSVTGGVEQYF
TRBD1,TRBJ1-4,many,TRBV5-1,TGCGCCAGCAGCTTGAGGGGGACAGAGAATGAAAAACTGTTTTTT,CASSLRGTENEKLFF
.,TRBJ2-5,few,TRBV29-1,TGCAGCGTTGGAGTGGAGACCCAGTACTTC,CSVGVETQYF
TRBD2,TRBJ2-3,.,TRBV4-2,TGTGCCAGCAGCCAAGATTCGGTTAGCGGGATTTTCGGCACAGATACGCAGTATTTT,CASSQDSVSGIFGTDTQYF
.,TRBJ2-7,few,TRBV6-2/TRBV6-3,TGTGCCAGCAGTTACAATGTTAGGAATGGATTCTACGAGCAGTACTTC,CASSYNVRNGFYEQYF
.,TRBJ2-1,.,TRBV12-3/TRBV12-4,TGTGCCAGCAGGGAAAGGTCCTACAATGAGCAGTTCTTC,CASRERSYNEQFF
TRBD2,TRBJ2-1,many,TRBV6-1,TGTGCCAGCAGCGGACCCTTACGGGGACTAGCTTACAATGAGCAGTTCTTC,CASSGPLRGLAYNEQFF
.,TRBJ2-2,few,TRBV9,TGTGCCAGCAGCGAGATGGGCACCGGGGAGCTGTTTTTT,CASSEMGTGELFF
.,TRBJ2-3,.,TRBV5-1,TGCGCCAGCAGCCCACGATTGGGCGGAGGTACAGATACGCAGTATTTT,CASSPRLGGGTDTQYF
.,TRBJ2-3,many,TRBV24-1,TGTGCCGGACCTGGGGGCCGCCTGTATTTT,CAGPGGRLYF
.,TRBJ2-1,.,TRBV6-1,TGTGCCAGCAGGGAGGGACACGCGGTAAATGAGCAGTTCTTC,CASREGHAVNEQFF
TRBD1,TRBJ1-1,many,TRBV5-6,TGTGCCAGCAGCTGGCTAGCGGGACAGGGATTCGCTGAAGCTTTCTTT,CASSWLAGQGFAEAFF
.,TRBJ1-2,.,TRBV18,TGTGCCAGCTCCCCACAATCAGGCCAACGAAATGGCTACACCTTC,CASSPQSGQRNGYTF
.,TRBJ1-2,few,TRBV29-1,TGCAGCGTTGCCGGGGGGCCTAACTATGGCTACACCTTC,CSVAGGPNYGYTF
.,TRBJ2-3,once,TRBV7-2,TGTGCCAGCAGCTTAACGAGACTAGTAGGAGTCCCCAACACAGATACGCTGTATTTT,CASSLTRLVGVPNTDTLYF
TRBD1,TRBJ1-6,many,TRBV20-1,TGCAGTGCTAAGGGGGCGAACGATAATTCACCCCTCCACTTT,CSAKGANDNSPLHF
.,TRBJ2-7,once,TRBV9,TGTGCCAGCAGCGTAGGGGCGGGCTACGAGCAGTACTTC,CASSVGAGYEQYF
.,TRBJ1-6,many,TRBV10-2,TGCGCCAGCAGTGAGGTGCCGGGGCGCTCACCCCTCCACTTT,CASSEVPGRSPLHF
.,TRBJ1-4,many,TRBV5-1,TGCGCCAGCAGCTTGGAAGGGGCCGCAACTAATGAAAAACTGTTTTTT,CASSLEGAATNEKLFF
TRBD1,TRBJ1-1,few,TRBV5-5,TGTGCCAGCAGCGTGGACAGGTTGAACACTGAAGCTTTCTTT,CASSVDRLNTEAFF
TRBD1,TRBJ1-3,.,TRBV6-6,TGTGCCAGCAGTTACTCGGGCAGGGGGCGCGCAGGAAACACCATATATTTT,CASSYSGRGRAGNTIYF
TRBD1,TRBJ1-2,.,TRBV12-3/TRBV12-4,TGTGCCAGCAGTTCTGGACAGGGAAGGGGCTACACCTTC,CASSSGQGRGYTF
TRBD1,TRBJ2-1,.,TRBV5-1,TGCGCCAGCAGCCATGGGACAGGGAATGAGCAGTTCTTC,CASSHGTGNEQFF
TRBD2,TRBJ2-5,.,TRBV18,TGTGCCAGCTCAAGGTCCGGGACTAGCGGGCCCCAAGAGACCCAGTACTTC,CASSRSGTSGPQETQYF
.,TRBJ1-1,many,TRBV12-3/TRBV12-4,TGTGCCAGCAGTTTGCAGTCGAACACTGAAGCTTTCTTT,CASSLQSNTEAFF
TRBD2,TRBJ2-7,few,TRBV11-2,TGTGCCAGCTCCGAGTGGTTGGAAAGAGGGACTAGTGGCTACGAGCAGTACTTC,CASSEWLERGTSGYEQYF
.,TRBJ2-1,few,TRBV9,TGTGCCAGCAGCGTAGCATCGTCCAAGGGTGAGCAGTTCTTC,CASSVASSKGEQFF
.,TRBJ1-2,.,TRBV12-3/TRBV12-4,TGTGCCAGCCCTCGGGGGGGCTCTAACTATGGCTACACCTTC,CASPRGGSNYGYTF
.,TRBJ1-1,many,TRBV7-2,TGTGCCAGCAGCTTAGAGCGGTACACTGAAGCTTTCTTT,CASSLERYTEAFF
TRBD2,TRBJ2-3,many,TRBV5-1,TGCGCCAGCAGCTTGGAGCTAGCGGGAGCCGATACGCAGTATTTT,CASSLELAGADTQYF
TRBD1,TRBJ2-1,few,TRBV28,TGTGCCAGCAGTTCCGGACAGGGAACCGGTGAGCAGTTCTTC,CASSSGQGTGEQFF